The source of this TCR beta chain is a study of molecular identifiers for immune sequencing clone quantification. Findings of the study overall: Whereas clones above 20 RNA copies held under 1% of naive-cell molecules, they held over 98% of effector molecules. Spiked-in Jurkat TCR RNA corresponding to one cell was reported as detectable against 750,000 to 1,000,000 naive cells.

The use of previously described methods and listed TCR primers produced the bulk TCR libraries. TCRdb reanalysed the PCR reads using MiXCR and keeps one entry per CDR3 protein. The table lists some 35,000 distinct CDR3 sequences, about 18% of them singletons. The CDR3 sequence is 10 residues long. The V gene lost 8 bases and the J gene lost 7 bases, with 8 bases spanning the gap. Germline V gene sequence: CDR1 MNHNY, CDR2 SVGAGI (reference sequence). Sorting captured naive CD8 T cells as CD8+CD4-CCR7+CD45RA+. This clonotype was seen at least ten times. What it binds is unknown. Input material: naive CD8+ T cells from blood, with Jurkat cell RNA spiked in. This sample's subset: FACS-sorted CD8+CD4-CCR7+CD45RA+ naive T cells. The TCR was taken from a human donor in good health. Some libraries in this study had Jurkat cell RNA spiked in. The chain employs TRBV6-6 and TRBJ1-1; D is unclear. The DNA of the CDR3 is TGTGCCAGCCAGGACGGTGAAGCTTTCTTT. It translates to CASQDGEAFF.